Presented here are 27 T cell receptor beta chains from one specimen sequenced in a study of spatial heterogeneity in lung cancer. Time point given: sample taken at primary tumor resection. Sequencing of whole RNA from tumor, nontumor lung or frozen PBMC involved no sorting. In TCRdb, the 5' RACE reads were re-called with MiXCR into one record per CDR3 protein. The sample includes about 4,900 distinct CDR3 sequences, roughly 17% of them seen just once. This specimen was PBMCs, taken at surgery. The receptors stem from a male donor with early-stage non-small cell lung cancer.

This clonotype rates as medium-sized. Here the CDR3 DNA reads TGTGCCAGTAGTAATTACTTCGACGGGCACACTGAAGCTTTCTTT. Translating gives CASSNYFDGHTEAFF. This chain joins TRBV19 and TRBJ1-1; no clear D. This CDR3 is 15 amino acids long. Germline V gene data show CDR1 as LNHDA and CDR2 as SQIVND (reference sequence). V was pared by 4 bases and J by 3 bases, with 15 bases between. The full variable domain, with the rest looked up from reference TRBV19 and TRBJ1-1, is DGGITQSPKYLFRKEGQNVTLSCEQNLNHDAMYWYRQDPGQGLRLIYYSQIVNDFQKGDIAEGYSVSREKKESFPLTVTSAQKNPTAFYLCASSNYFDGHTEAFFGQGTRLTVV.

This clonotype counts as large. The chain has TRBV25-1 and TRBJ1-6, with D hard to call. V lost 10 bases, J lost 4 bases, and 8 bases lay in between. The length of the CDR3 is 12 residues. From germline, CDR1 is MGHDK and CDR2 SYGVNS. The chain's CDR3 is CATGAYNSPLHF. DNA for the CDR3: TGTGCCACTGGAGCGTATAATTCACCCCTCCACTTT.

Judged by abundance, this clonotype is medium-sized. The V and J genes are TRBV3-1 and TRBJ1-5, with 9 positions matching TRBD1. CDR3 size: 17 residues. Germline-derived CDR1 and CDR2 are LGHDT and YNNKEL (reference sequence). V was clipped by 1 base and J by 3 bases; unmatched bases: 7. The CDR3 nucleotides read TGTGCCAGCAGCCAAGGGACCGGGACAGGGACCAATCAGCCCCAGCATTTT. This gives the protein CASSQGTGTGTNQPQHF.

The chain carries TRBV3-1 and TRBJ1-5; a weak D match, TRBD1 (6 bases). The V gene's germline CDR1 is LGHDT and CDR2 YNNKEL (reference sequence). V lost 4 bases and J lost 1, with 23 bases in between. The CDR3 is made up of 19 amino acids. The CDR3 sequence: CASSLAGGRGERSNQPQHF. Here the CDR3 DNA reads TGTGCCAGCAGCCTCGCGGGGGGCAGGGGAGAAAGGAGCAATCAGCCCCAGCATTTT.

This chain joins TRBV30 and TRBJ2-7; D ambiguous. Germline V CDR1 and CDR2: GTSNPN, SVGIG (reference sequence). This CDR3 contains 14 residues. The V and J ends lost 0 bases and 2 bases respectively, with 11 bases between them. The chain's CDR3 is CAWSVSSATYEQYF. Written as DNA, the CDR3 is TGTGCCTGGAGTGTAAGTTCAGCTACCTACGAGCAGTACTTC.

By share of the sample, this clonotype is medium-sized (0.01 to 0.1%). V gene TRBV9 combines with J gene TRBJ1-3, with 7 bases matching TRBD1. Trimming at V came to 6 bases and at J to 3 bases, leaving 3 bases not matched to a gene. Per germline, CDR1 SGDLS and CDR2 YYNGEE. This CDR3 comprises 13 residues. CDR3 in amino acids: CASTRDSGNTIYF. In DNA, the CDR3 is TGTGCCAGCACCAGGGACAGTGGAAACACCATATATTTT.

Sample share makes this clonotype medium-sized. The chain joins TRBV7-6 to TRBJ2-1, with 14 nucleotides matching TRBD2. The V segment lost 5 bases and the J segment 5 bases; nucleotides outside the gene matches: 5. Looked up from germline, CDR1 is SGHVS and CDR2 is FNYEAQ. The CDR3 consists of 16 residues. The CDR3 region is CASSAQTSGGDNEQFF. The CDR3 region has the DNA TGTGCCAGCAGCGCGCAGACTAGCGGGGGGGACAATGAGCAGTTCTTC.

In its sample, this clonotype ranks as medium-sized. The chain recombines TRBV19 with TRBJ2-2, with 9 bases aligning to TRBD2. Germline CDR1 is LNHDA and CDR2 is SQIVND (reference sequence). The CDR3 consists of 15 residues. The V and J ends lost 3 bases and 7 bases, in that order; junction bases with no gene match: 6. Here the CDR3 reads CASSIRGGAVGELFF. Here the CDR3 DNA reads TGTGCCAGTAGTATCCGCGGGGGGGCTGTCGGGGAGCTGTTTTTT. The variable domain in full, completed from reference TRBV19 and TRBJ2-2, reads DGGITQSPKYLFRKEGQNVTLSCEQNLNHDAMYWYRQDPGQGLRLIYYSQIVNDFQKGDIAEGYSVSREKKESFPLTVTSAQKNPTAFYLCASSIRGGAVGELFFGEGSRLTVL.

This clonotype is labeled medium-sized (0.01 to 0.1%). The DNA for the CDR3 is TGTGCCAGCAGTTTACCATTGGGCTATGGCTACACCTTC. Protein: CASSLPLGYGYTF. V usage is TRBV12-3 or TRBV12-4 and J usage is TRBJ1-2; D ambiguous. This CDR3 has 13 residues. The V gene lost 2 bases and the J gene lost 4 bases, with 8 bases spanning the gap.

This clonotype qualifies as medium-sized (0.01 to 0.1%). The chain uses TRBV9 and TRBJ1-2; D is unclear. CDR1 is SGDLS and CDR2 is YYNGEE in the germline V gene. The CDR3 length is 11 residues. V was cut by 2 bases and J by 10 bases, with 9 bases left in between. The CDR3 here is CASSVLNLYTF. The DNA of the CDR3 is TGTGCCAGCAGCGTCCTCAACCTCTACACCTTC.

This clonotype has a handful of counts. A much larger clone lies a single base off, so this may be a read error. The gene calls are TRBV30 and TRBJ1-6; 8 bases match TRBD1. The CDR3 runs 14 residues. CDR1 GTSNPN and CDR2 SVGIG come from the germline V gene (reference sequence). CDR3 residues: CAWTLDRGDSSLHF. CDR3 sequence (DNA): TGTGCCTGGACCCTAGACAGGGGCGATTCATCCCTCCACTTT.

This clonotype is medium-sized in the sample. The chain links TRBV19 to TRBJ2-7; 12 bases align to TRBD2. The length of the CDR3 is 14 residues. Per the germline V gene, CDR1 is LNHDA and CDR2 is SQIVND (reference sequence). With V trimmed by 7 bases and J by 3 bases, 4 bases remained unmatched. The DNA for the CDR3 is TGTGCCAGTAAAAGGACTAGCGGGGTCTACGAGCAGTACTTC. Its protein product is CASKRTSGVYEQYF. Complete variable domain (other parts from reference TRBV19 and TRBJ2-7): DGGITQSPKYLFRKEGQNVTLSCEQNLNHDAMYWYRQDPGQGLRLIYYSQIVNDFQKGDIAEGYSVSREKKESFPLTVTSAQKNPTAFYLCASKRTSGVYEQYFGPGTRLTVT.

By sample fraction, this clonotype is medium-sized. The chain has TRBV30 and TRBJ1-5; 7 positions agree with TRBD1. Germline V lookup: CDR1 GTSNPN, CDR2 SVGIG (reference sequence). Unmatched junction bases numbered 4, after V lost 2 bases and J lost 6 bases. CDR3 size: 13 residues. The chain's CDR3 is CAWSSTGTQPQHF. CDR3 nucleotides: TGTGCCTGGAGTTCGACAGGGACTCAGCCCCAGCATTTT.

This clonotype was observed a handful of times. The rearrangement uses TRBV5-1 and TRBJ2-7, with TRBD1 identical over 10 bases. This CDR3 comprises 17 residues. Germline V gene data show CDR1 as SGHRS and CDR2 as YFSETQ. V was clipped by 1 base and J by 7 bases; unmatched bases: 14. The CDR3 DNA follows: TGCGCCAGCAGCTTGTTGGGACAGGGGAGCCCGTTCTGGGAGCAGTACTTC. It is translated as CASSLLGQGSPFWEQYF.

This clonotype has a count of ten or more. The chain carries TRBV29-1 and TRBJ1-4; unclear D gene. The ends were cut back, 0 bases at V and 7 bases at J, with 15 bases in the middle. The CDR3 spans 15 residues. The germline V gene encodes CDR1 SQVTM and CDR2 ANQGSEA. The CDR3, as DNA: TGCAGCGTTGAAGAAGTAACGCTCTCTCCTGAAAAACTGTTTTTT. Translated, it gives CSVEEVTLSPEKLFF.

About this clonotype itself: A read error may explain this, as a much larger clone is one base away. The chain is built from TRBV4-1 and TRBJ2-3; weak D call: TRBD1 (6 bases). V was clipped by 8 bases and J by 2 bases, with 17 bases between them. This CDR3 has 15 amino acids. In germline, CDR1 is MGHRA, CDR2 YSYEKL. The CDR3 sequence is CASSERQDPTDTQYF. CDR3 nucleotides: TGCGCCAGCTCCGAGCGACAGGACCCCACAGATACGCAGTATTTT.

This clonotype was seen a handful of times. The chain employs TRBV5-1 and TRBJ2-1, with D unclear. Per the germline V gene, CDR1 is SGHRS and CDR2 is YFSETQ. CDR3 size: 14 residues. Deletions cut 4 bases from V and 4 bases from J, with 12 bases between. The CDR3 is CASSEESSYNEQFF. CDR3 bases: TGCGCCAGCAGCGAGGAAAGTAGTTACAATGAGCAGTTCTTC. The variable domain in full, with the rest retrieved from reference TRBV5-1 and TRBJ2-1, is KAGVTQTPRYLIKTRGQQVTLSCSPISGHRSVSWYQQTPGQGLQFLFEYFSETQRNKGNFPGRFSGRQFSNSRSEMNVSTLELGDSALYLCASSEESSYNEQFFGPGTRLTVL.

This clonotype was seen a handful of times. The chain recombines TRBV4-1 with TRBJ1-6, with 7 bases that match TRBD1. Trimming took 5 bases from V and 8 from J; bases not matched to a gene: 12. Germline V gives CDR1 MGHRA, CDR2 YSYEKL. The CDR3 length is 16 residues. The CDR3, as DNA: TGCGCCAGCAGCAAGAGGTATAGAGGGGGCGATTCACCCCTCCACTTT. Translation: CASSKRYRGGDSPLHF.

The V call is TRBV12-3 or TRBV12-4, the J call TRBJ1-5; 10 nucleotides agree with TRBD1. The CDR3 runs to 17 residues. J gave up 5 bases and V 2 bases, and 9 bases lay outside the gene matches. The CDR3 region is CASSLLEDGTGDQPQHF. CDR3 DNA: TGTGCCAGCAGTTTACTAGAAGACGGGACAGGGGATCAGCCCCAGCATTTT.

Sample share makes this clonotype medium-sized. The CDR3 DNA is TGTGCCAGCAGCCAGCTAGCGGGGGTCAGATACAATGAGCAGTTCTTC. Translating it yields CASSQLAGVRYNEQFF. V and J are TRBV3-1 and TRBJ2-1, with 10 bases identical to TRBD2. Germline-derived CDR1 and CDR2 are LGHDT and YNNKEL (reference sequence). CDR3 length: 16 residues. The ends lost 3 bases at V and 4 bases at J; junction bases unmatched: 6.

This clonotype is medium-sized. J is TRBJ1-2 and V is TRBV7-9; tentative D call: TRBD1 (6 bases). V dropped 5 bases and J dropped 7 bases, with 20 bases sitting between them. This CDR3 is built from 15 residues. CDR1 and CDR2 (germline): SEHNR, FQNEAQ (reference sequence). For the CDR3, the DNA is TGTGCCAGCAGCAACCAGGACAGAGGCTTAAGTGGCTACACCTTC. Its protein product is CASSNQDRGLSGYTF. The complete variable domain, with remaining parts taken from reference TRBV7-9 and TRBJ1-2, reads DTGVSQNPRHKITKRGQNVTFRCDPISEHNRLYWYRQTLGQGPEFLTYFQNEAQLEKSRLLSDRFSAERPKGSFSTLEIQRTEQGDSAMYLCASSNQDRGLSGYTFGSGTRLTVV.

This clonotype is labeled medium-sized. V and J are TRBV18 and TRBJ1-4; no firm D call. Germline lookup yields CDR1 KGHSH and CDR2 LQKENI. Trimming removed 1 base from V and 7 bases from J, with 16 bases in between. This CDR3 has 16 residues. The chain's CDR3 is CASSPQDPEEGEKLFF. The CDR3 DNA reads TGTGCCAGCTCACCACAAGATCCGGAGGAGGGTGAAAAACTGTTTTTT.

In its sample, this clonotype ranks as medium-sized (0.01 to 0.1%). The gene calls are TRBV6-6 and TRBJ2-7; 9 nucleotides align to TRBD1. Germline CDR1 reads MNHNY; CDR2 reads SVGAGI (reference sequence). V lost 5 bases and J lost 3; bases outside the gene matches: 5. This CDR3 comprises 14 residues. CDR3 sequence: CASSDRDRVYEQYF. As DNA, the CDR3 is TGTGCCAGCAGTGACCGGGACAGGGTCTACGAGCAGTACTTC.

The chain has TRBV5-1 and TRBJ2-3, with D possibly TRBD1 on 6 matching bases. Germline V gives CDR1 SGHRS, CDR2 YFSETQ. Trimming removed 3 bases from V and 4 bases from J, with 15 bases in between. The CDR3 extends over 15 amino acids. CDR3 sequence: CASSSRQEKADTQYF. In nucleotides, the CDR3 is TGCGCCAGCAGCTCTCGACAGGAGAAAGCAGATACGCAGTATTTT.

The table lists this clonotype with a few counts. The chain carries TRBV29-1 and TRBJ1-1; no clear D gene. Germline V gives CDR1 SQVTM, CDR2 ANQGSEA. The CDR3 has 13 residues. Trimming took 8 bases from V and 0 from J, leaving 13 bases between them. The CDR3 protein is CSTHGQLNTEAFF. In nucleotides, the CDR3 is TGCAGCACCCACGGGCAGTTGAACACTGAAGCTTTCTTT.

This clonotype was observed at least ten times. The DNA for the CDR3 is TGCACCACCGGTCACAGGAACACTGAAGCTTTCTTT. This encodes CTTGHRNTEAFF. This rearrangement joins TRBV29-1 to TRBJ1-1; D is ambiguous. The CDR3 totals 12 residues. CDR1 and CDR2 from the germline V gene are SQVTM and ANQGSEA.

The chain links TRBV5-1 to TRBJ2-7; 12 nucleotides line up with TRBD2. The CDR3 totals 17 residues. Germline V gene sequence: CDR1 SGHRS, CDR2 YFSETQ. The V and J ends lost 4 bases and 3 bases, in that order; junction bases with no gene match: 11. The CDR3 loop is CASSPVPETSGSYEQYF. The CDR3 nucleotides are TGCGCCAGCAGCCCCGTCCCCGAGACTAGCGGGAGCTACGAGCAGTACTTC.